This T cell receptor beta chain emerged from a study of T cell responses to AZD1222 COVID-19 vaccine. General observations from the study: Samples come after the peak T cell response, not at day 14. Breadth and depth of Spike-specific TCRs rose after two AZD1222 doses. In a largely white British group with more females than males, clonal diversity was possibly underestimated.

CDR1 and CDR2 from the germline V gene are GTSNPN and SVGIG (reference sequence). The V end lost 0 bases, the J end lost 6 bases, and 11 bases lay between the germline ends. The CDR3 extends over 13 amino acids. Comment on this clone: Its antigen is unidentified.

Generated by immunoSEQ multiplex PCR, the TCRdb table keeps only in-frame clones and is missing some. This table holds about 150,000 clones, 85% to 95% found once. The chain employs TRBV30 and TRBJ1-2; TRBD1 is a possible D gene (5 bases). This receptor was obtained from an adult who received the AZD1222 COVID-19 vaccine. Sequenced material: peripheral blood, taken 28 days after the second AZD1222 dose. CDR3 nucleotide sequence: TGTGCCTGGAGTGTACCAGGGTGGGATGGCTACACCTTC. Encoded protein: CAWSVPGWDGYTF. The entire variable domain, with the rest obtained from reference TRBV30 and TRBJ1-2, is as follows: SQTIHQWPATLVQPVGSPLSLECTVEGTSNPNLYWYRQAAGRGLQLLFYSVGIGQISSEVPQNLSASRPQDRQFILSSKKLLLSDSGFYLCAWSVPGWDGYTFGSGTRLTVV.